This record concerns one T cell receptor (beta chain) sequence. Its antigen is not yet known. No base qualities exist here, and no much larger clone lies one base off it. The sample originates from a study of blood T cell repertoires in COVID-19 (dated by TCRdb to the early 2020s). In the study overall: Samples from collaborators originated in the United States, Italy and Spain and spanned both the acute and convalescent phases of COVID-19. The material from the prospective study consisted of cDNA or gDNA derived from T cells, B-cell-depleted T cells, or PBMCs. Subjects who had been exposed to COVID-19, were actively infected with it, or had recovered from it provided the deeply sampled blood TCRbeta repertoires that made up the dataset. The repertoires were released in a freely available public database meant as a resource for research on the immune response to SARS-CoV-2. Samples were obtained from the ongoing ImmuneRACE study (first 160 participants) and from 1,254 subjects provided by 6 global collaborators. The sample metadata nearly always contained a de-identified subject ID, COVID-19 status, age in years and sex. Where HLA class I and class II types were available, the types were taken from metadata supplied by the sample provider, not from assay-based typing. Broad study findings and their caveats: The amount of clinical and demographic metadata varied by source and participant and was provided uncurated.

Collaborating institutions collected whole blood in K2EDTA tubes following their own protocols. For TCRbeta analysis, collaborator samples were shipped as frozen whole blood, as isolated PBMCs, or as DNA extracted from either sample type. The immunoSEQ Assay, a bias-controlled multiplex PCR, was used to amplify TCRbeta CDR3 regions from genomic DNA. The source study handled its data this way. The number of nucleated cells in each sample was estimated by amplification of reference gene primers within the assay. To quantify the absolute abundance of each unique TCRbeta CDR3 rearrangement, sequence reads were collapsed and filtered. For each sample, productive Simpson clonality was calculated by taking the square root of Simpson's diversity index across productive rearrangements. The source is immuneACCESS, and TCRdb retained only in-frame sequences with V and J called. Part of the clones is not carried over; for the studies checked, unresolved V genes explain less than half of this, and the remainder is unexplained. For V, J and clone size, that table is used; D and trimming come from the DNA. The sample yields more than 150,000 clones; 89% were counted once. The ten largest clones represent around 7% of the sample.

The CDR3 contains 15 residues, cysteine and phenylalanine counted. Only the CDR3 portion is preserved as DNA: 45 bases, with reading frame beginning at the first base. V is cut back by 4 bases and J by 8 bases, with 14 bases in the junction unmatched. The germline V gene specifies SGHDT as CDR1 and YYEEEE as CDR2. This clonotype was obtained from a man in his forties with acute or convalescent COVID-19. The rearrangement combines TRBV5-6 with TRBJ1-2; 7 nucleotides in the junction match TRBD1. Input material: peripheral blood. The CDR3 protein sequence reads: CASSPTPGQRGGYTF. The nucleotide sequence reads as follows: TGTGCCAGCAGCCCCACTCCGGGACAGCGGGGGGGCTACACCTTC.